Shown below are 12 T cell receptor beta chains from a single sample sequenced in a study of Graves' ophthalmopathy and Graves' hyperthyroidism. For repertoire sequencing, the TCR beta CDR3 regions were amplified from RNA transcripts. HTBI-primed first-round RT-PCR preceded second-round multiplex PCR. TCRdb used MiXCR to reprocess the multiplex PCR reads, holding one entry per CDR3 protein. There are approximately 540,000 distinct CDR3 sequences in the sample; about 40% occur only once, and less than 4.5% lies in the top ten. The sequenced material came from peripheral blood or thyroid tissue (not recorded which). The receptors derive from an adult man with Graves' hyperthyroidism.

The table lists this clonotype with many counts. The chain recombines TRBV24-1 with TRBJ2-7; 11 bases map to TRBD2. The CDR3 is 20 amino acids. From germline, CDR1 is KGHDR and CDR2 SFDVKD. The J segment lost 4 bases and the V segment lost 0 bases, leaving 16 bases of the junction unmatched. The DNA of the CDR3 is TGTGCCACCAGTGATTTGCAGGAGGGAATTAGCGGGAGGGTCCCTTACGAGCAGTACTTC. Translation: CATSDLQEGISGRVPYEQYF.

The chain couples TRBV24-1 to TRBJ1-5, with unresolved D. V was shortened by 12 bases and J by 13 bases, with 18 bases between the two germline ends. Germline assignment: CDR1 KGHDR and CDR2 SFDVKD. This CDR3 region has 11 residues. This CDR3 is CAAGQNSNQHF. The CDR3 coding sequence is TGTGCCGCCGGGCAGAATAGCAATCAGCATTTT.

This clonotype was recorded at least ten times. V is TRBV12-3 or TRBV12-4 and J is TRBJ1-1; 10 nucleotides line up with TRBD1. This CDR3 is 15 amino acids long. With 6 bases clipped from V and 4 bases from J, the junction kept 8 bases outside the gene matches. CDR3 in DNA: TGTGCCAGCAGCCCCGGGACAGGGGAGGGCACTGAAGCTTTCTTT. It encodes CASSPGTGEGTEAFF.

At least ten counts were recorded for this clonotype. This chain links TRBV5-1 with TRBJ1-3; D uncertain. Germline V CDR1 and CDR2: SGHRS, YFSETQ. The CDR3 sequence is 14 residues long. V lost 4 bases, J lost 0 bases, and 8 bases lay in between. The CDR3 loop is CASSPGNSGNTIYF. In DNA form, the CDR3 reads TGCGCCAGCAGCCCCGGCAACTCTGGAAACACCATATATTTT.

There are many counts of this clonotype. The V call is TRBV16, the J call TRBJ1-6; D gene uncertain. Trimming shortened V by 3 bases and J by 8 bases, and 5 bases separated the two germline ends. Germline assignment: CDR1 KGHSY and CDR2 FQNENV. This CDR3 is built from 12 residues. CDR3 DNA: TGTGCCAGCAGCCAGGTGGATTCACCCCTCCACTTT. It is translated as CASSQVDSPLHF.

In DNA, the CDR3 is TGTGCCACCAGCAGTGAATCCGGACAAGTAAGCAATCAGCCCCAGCATTTT. This gives the protein CATSSESGQVSNQPQHF. The chain links TRBV15 to TRBJ1-5; D perhaps matches TRBD1 (5 bases). Germline V CDR1 and CDR2: LNHNV, YYDKDF (reference sequence). The CDR3 has 17 residues. Between the trimmed V and J ends, which lost 3 bases and 1 base, there was a span of 16 bases.

This clonotype was picked up one time. A read error may be the cause here, since a much bigger clone is one base away. J is TRBJ1-2 and V is TRBV4-1; no firm D call. Germline V gives CDR1 MGHRA, CDR2 YSYEKL. The CDR3 has 14 residues. The CDR3 spells CASGQQIINYGYTF. CDR3 in DNA: TGCGCCAGCGGCCAACAGATTATTAACTATGGCTACACCTTC.

V gene TRBV7-8 combines with J gene TRBJ2-7, with D possibly being TRBD1 (5 bases). The DNA matches TRBJ2-1 better at its end, which makes the J call doubtful. The CDR3 length is 13 residues. Germline V lookup: CDR1 SGHVS, CDR2 FQNEAQ. CDR3 sequence: CASSLSRVFEQFF. The CDR3 DNA is TGTGCCAGCAGCTTAAGCAGGGTGTTTGAGCAGTTCTTC.

This clonotype was picked up many times. The rearrangement links TRBV10-3 to TRBJ2-7, with no clear D. This CDR3 has 14 residues. Trimming left V 3 bases short and J 5 bases short, with 14 bases between. Germline CDR1 and CDR2: ENHRY and SYGVKD. The CDR3 protein is CAISESNSPNEQYF. CDR3 in DNA: TGTGCCATCAGTGAATCGAACAGCCCCAACGAGCAGTACTTC.

This chain links TRBV7-9 with TRBJ1-6, with TRBD1 matching 7 bases. Germline CDR1 reads SEHNR; CDR2 reads FQNEAQ (reference sequence). This CDR3 region has 16 residues. V lost 4 bases, J lost 10 bases, and 13 bases stayed unmatched. DNA for the CDR3: TGTGCCAGCAGCTCCTGGAGTGGCAGGGGGAACTCACCCCTCCACTTT. It translates to CASSSWSGRGNSPLHF.

This clonotype was detected many times. The chain combines TRBV20-1 with TRBJ1-4; D may be TRBD1 (6 bases). The V end lost 0 bases, the J end lost 13 bases, and 15 bases lay between the germline ends. This CDR3 is built from 13 residues. The V gene's germline CDR1 is DFQATT and CDR2 SNEGSKA (reference sequence). The CDR3 DNA reads as TGCAGTGCTAGAGATTTCTTGGGACACGTACTGTTTTTT. Its translation is CSARDFLGHVLFF.

At least ten counts were recorded for this clonotype. V and J are TRBV7-9 and TRBJ2-5; D gene uncertain. Germline lookup yields CDR1 SEHNR and CDR2 FQNEAQ (reference sequence). Deletions cut 0 bases from V and 3 bases from J, with 5 bases between. This CDR3 contains 13 residues. Written as DNA, the CDR3 is TGTGCCAGCAGCTTAGCATTGGAAGAGACCCAGTACTTC. Translation gives CASSLALEETQYF.